The 26 T cell receptor beta chains reported below all come from one sample, sequenced in a study of T cells in Graves' hyperthyroidism and ophthalmopathy. From RNA transcripts, TCR beta CDR3 regions were amplified. Using the HTBI primer set, a first-round RT-PCR was run on the TCR CDR3. A single record per CDR3 protein comes from TCRdb applying MiXCR to the multiplex PCR reads. The table includes 650,000 to 850,000 distinct CDR3 sequences, approximately 18% detected once. Material: blood. Every receptor here comes from a woman in her forties or fifties with Graves' hyperthyroidism that later progressed to Graves' ophthalmopathy.

This clonotype was seen more than once but under ten times. In DNA form, the CDR3 reads TGTGCCAGCAGCTTGGATTCGGACTACGAGCAGTACTTC. It encodes CASSLDSDYEQYF. This sequence joins TRBV5-6 and TRBJ2-7; D remains unclear. Looked up from germline, CDR1 is SGHDT and CDR2 is YYEEEE. The ends were cut back, 0 bases at V and 3 bases at J, with 7 bases in the middle. There are 13 residues in the CDR3.

This clonotype appeared many times. This chain uses TRBV18 with TRBJ1-1, with 7 bases identical to TRBD1. Germline V gives CDR1 KGHSH, CDR2 LQKENI. Trimming removed 5 bases from V and 3 bases from J; junction bases left unmatched: 6. The CDR3 contains 14 residues. The CDR3 region is CASSRQGGDTEAFF. The CDR3 region has the DNA TGTGCCAGCTCAAGACAGGGAGGGGACACTGAAGCTTTCTTT.

The chain has TRBV10-3 and TRBJ1-2; no reliable D call. Germline V CDR1 and CDR2: ENHRY, SYGVKD. Trimming removed 6 bases from V and 0 bases from J, with 11 bases in between. The CDR3 has 14 amino acids. The CDR3 DNA follows: TGTGCCATCAGCCCCCAGGTCTCTAACTATGGCTACACCTTC. It yields the protein CAISPQVSNYGYTF.

This clonotype was detected only a few times. This rearrangement joins TRBV2 to TRBJ1-2; D is uncertain. This CDR3 comprises 14 residues. The V and J ends lost 3 bases and 5 bases respectively, with 13 bases between them. CDR1 and CDR2 (germline): SNHLY, FYNNEI. The CDR3 sequence: CASSDLGLNYGYTF. CDR3 in DNA: TGTGCCAGCAGTGACCTGGGGTTGAATTATGGCTACACCTTC.

This clonotype was counted ten times or more. The chain couples TRBV5-1 to TRBJ2-3, with 8 bases matching TRBD2. This CDR3 has 14 residues. Germline CDR1 SGHRS, CDR2 YFSETQ. J lost 2 bases, V lost 5 bases, and 4 bases had no gene match. The CDR3 reads CASSRTSFTDTQYF. As DNA, the CDR3 is TGCGCCAGCAGTAGGACTAGCTTCACAGATACGCAGTATTTT.

This clonotype was picked up many times. The gene calls are TRBV10-3 and TRBJ2-3; 14 nucleotides align to TRBD2. The V and J ends lost 3 bases and 6 bases, in that order; junction bases with no gene match: 5. This CDR3 contains 16 residues. Germline lookup yields CDR1 ENHRY and CDR2 SYGVKD. CDR3 loop: CAISDGTSGGVDTQYF. The CDR3, as DNA: TGTGCCATCAGTGATGGGACTAGCGGGGGAGTGGATACGCAGTATTTT.

The J gene is TRBJ2-3, the V gene TRBV19, with 8 nucleotides matching TRBD2. V shed 7 bases, J shed 1 base, and the junction held 1 base outside the gene matches. The CDR3 loop spans 13 amino acids. Germline V gene sequence: CDR1 LNHDA, CDR2 SQIVND (reference sequence). The CDR3 loop reads CASTAGGTDTQYF. In DNA, the CDR3 is TGTGCCAGTACAGCGGGGGGCACAGATACGCAGTATTTT.

Ten or more counts support this clonotype. The chain joins TRBV5-1 to TRBJ2-1; 13 bases map to TRBD2. The germline V gene encodes CDR1 SGHRS and CDR2 YFSETQ. CDR3 length equals 18 residues. Germline trimming cut 3 bases from V and 6 bases from J; bases unmatched to any gene: 12. CDR3 sequence: CASSSLGLAGAAGNEQFF. As DNA, the CDR3 is TGCGCCAGCAGCTCCCTTGGACTAGCGGGGGCGGCGGGCAATGAGCAGTTCTTC.

In this sample, this clonotype turned up many times. This rearrangement joins TRBV6-5 to TRBJ2-7; D perhaps matches TRBD1 (5 bases). Trimming removed 0 bases from V and 2 bases from J, with 14 bases in between. Germline lookup yields CDR1 MNHEY and CDR2 SVGAGI. The CDR3 runs 16 residues. The CDR3 nucleotides are TGTGCCAGCAGTTACTCGACCTCGACAGCAGCCTACGAGCAGTACTTC. It translates to CASSYSTSTAAYEQYF.

The chain joins TRBV15 to TRBJ2-5; D might be TRBD2 (6 bases). The CDR3 length is 15 residues. V was clipped by 0 bases and J by 7 bases, with 15 bases between them. CDR1 is LNHNV and CDR2 is YYDKDF in the germline V gene (reference sequence). The CDR3 loop is CATSRDPGGRGTQYF. The CDR3 DNA sequence: TGTGCCACCAGCAGAGATCCTGGAGGGCGGGGGACCCAGTACTTC.

Concerning this clonotype itself: Being one base from a much bigger clone, this may be a read error. The chain has TRBV7-9 and TRBJ1-6; 8 bases map to TRBD1. There are 14 residues in the CDR3. The V segment lost 5 bases and the J segment 6 bases; nucleotides outside the gene matches: 3. Germline CDR1 is SEHNR and CDR2 is FQNEAQ (reference sequence). In DNA form, the CDR3 reads TGTGCCAGCAGCCGCGACAGGGGTAATTCACCCCTCCACTTT. Its protein product is CASSRDRGNSPLHF.

This clonotype was seen more than once but under ten times. This chain links TRBV11-2 with TRBJ2-2, with D maybe TRBD1 (6 bases). This CDR3 is built from 16 residues. The germline CDR1 and CDR2 sequences are SGHAT and FQNNGV. Trimming cost V 2 bases and J 3 bases, with 13 bases left between them. The CDR3 spells CASSLMGAGDTGELFF. The CDR3, as DNA: TGTGCCAGCAGCTTAATGGGGGCCGGGGACACCGGGGAGCTGTTTTTT.

The chain is built from TRBV5-5 and TRBJ2-4, with TRBD2 matching over 7 bases. V shed 4 bases and J 7 bases; nucleotides not matched to a gene: 8. This CDR3 is 14 amino acids long. The germline gives CDR1 SGHKS, CDR2 YYEKEE (reference sequence). The chain's CDR3 is CASSSGLAENIQYF. In DNA form, the CDR3 reads TGTGCCAGCAGCAGTGGGCTAGCGGAGAACATTCAGTACTTC.

This clonotype came up a few times. The rearrangement uses TRBV12-3 or TRBV12-4 and TRBJ1-5; 8 bases are shared with TRBD1. J lost 8 bases, V lost 5 bases, and 8 bases had no gene match. The CDR3 runs to 14 residues. CDR3 amino acids: CASSPGQGWKPQHF. CDR3 sequence (DNA): TGTGCCAGCAGTCCTGGACAGGGCTGGAAGCCCCAGCATTTT.

This clonotype was counted between two and nine times. The gene calls are TRBV6-1 and TRBJ2-1; D remains unclear. Trimming cost V 6 bases and J 5 bases, with 5 bases left between them. CDR1 is MNHNS, CDR2 SASEGT, per germline. The CDR3 runs to 11 residues. CDR3 amino acids: CASRQNNEQFF. CDR3 sequence (DNA): TGTGCCAGCAGGCAGAACAATGAGCAGTTCTTC.

This sequence joins TRBV7-9 and TRBJ2-2, with TRBD1 identical over 8 bases. Looked up from germline, CDR1 is SEHNR and CDR2 is FQNEAQ (reference sequence). The CDR3 extends over 15 amino acids. With 11 bases clipped from V and 0 bases from J, the junction kept 8 bases outside the gene matches. The CDR3 DNA reads as TGTGCCCTGTTAGAGGGACAGGCGAACACCGGGGAGCTGTTTTTT. Its protein product is CALLEGQANTGELFF.

In this sample, this clonotype turned up many times. The J gene is TRBJ2-1, the V gene TRBV11-2; maybe TRBD2 (6 bases). The length of the CDR3 is 17 residues. V shed 1 base and J shed 7 bases, with 20 bases lying between them. Germline CDR1 SGHAT, CDR2 FQNNGV. CDR3 in amino acids: CASSLGTFGTYPNEQFF. The CDR3 nucleotides read TGTGCCAGCAGCTTAGGGACCTTCGGGACTTATCCAAATGAGCAGTTCTTC.

Only a few counts were recorded for this clonotype. The rearrangement joins TRBV27 to TRBJ2-7, with D perhaps TRBD2 (5 bases). The CDR3 has 13 amino acids. Trimming took off 3 bases at V and 2 bases at J, with 8 bases between the two ends. CDR1 and CDR2 (germline): MNHEY, SMNVEV (reference sequence). CDR3 loop: CASSFRAAYEQYF. The CDR3 nucleotides read TGTGCCAGCAGTTTCCGAGCGGCCTACGAGCAGTACTTC.

This clonotype showed up many times. The chain employs TRBV11-1 and TRBJ1-1; D is ambiguous. The CDR3 is made up of 13 amino acids. Deletions cut 3 bases from V and 8 bases from J, with 13 bases between. The germline CDR1 and CDR2 sequences are SGHAT and FQDESV (reference sequence). The CDR3 loop reads CASSFTPGDEAFF. In DNA, the CDR3 is TGTGCCAGCAGCTTTACTCCGGGAGACGAAGCTTTCTTT.

The chain uses TRBV7-3 and TRBJ2-7; D remains unclear. V was clipped by 2 bases and J by 0 bases, with 8 bases between them. Germline V gives CDR1 SGHTA, CDR2 FQGTGA. This CDR3 comprises 14 residues. CDR3 coding DNA: TGTGCCAGCAGCTTAGAGCAGCTCTCCTACGAGCAGTACTTC. Protein: CASSLEQLSYEQYF.

This clonotype showed up many times. The chain recombines TRBV11-2 with TRBJ2-1; tentatively, D is TRBD1 (6 bases). CDR1 and CDR2 from the germline V gene are SGHAT and FQNNGV. V was cut by 5 bases and J by 9 bases, with 11 bases left in between. The CDR3 loop spans 12 amino acids. The CDR3, as DNA: TGTGCCAGCAGCCCCCAGGGGCGTGAGCAGTTCTTC. This translates into CASSPQGREQFF.

CDR3 sequence reads: CASGRQGSAANEKLFF. CDR3 DNA: TGTGCCAGCGGAAGACAGGGCTCAGCGGCTAATGAAAAACTGTTTTTT. The V gene is TRBV19, the J gene TRBJ1-4; 7 nucleotides line up with TRBD1. This CDR3 has 16 amino acids. After removal of 9 bases from V and 3 bases from J, the junction contained 13 bases not matched to a gene. From germline, CDR1 is LNHDA and CDR2 SQIVND (reference sequence).

This sequence joins TRBV7-6 and TRBJ2-1; D unclear. Germline V gives CDR1 SGHVS, CDR2 FNYEAQ. The V gene lost 5 bases and the J gene lost 8 bases, with 7 bases spanning the gap. The CDR3 sequence is 11 residues long. The CDR3 is CASSKHDEQFF. The CDR3 nucleotides are TGTGCCAGCAGCAAACACGATGAGCAGTTCTTC.

Comment on this clonotype: This CDR3 fails to terminate in the conserved phenylalanine or tryptophan, so it likely reflects a read error. The V call is TRBV3-1, the J call TRBJ2-3; maybe TRBD1 (5 bases). V was cut by 3 bases and J by 0 bases, with 7 bases left in between. This CDR3 contains 14 residues. The germline CDR1 and CDR2 sequences are LGHDT and YNNKEL (reference sequence). The CDR3 DNA sequence: TGTGCCAGCAGCCACAGGGCCAGCACAGATACGCAGTATTCT. It yields the protein CASSHRASTDTQYS.

This clonotype was seen ten or more times. The chain combines TRBV12-3 or TRBV12-4 with TRBJ1-5, with TRBD1 matching over 8 bases. After removal of 6 bases from V and 4 bases from J, the junction contained 8 bases not matched to a gene. This CDR3 is 15 amino acids long. CDR3 coding DNA: TGTGCCAGCAGGCGCGGGACAGGAGGTAATCAGCCCCAGCATTTT. Translation gives CASRRGTGGNQPQHF.

In this sample, this clonotype turned up a few times. CDR3 sequence reads: CAISSGANYGYTF. CDR3 in DNA: TGTGCCATATCCTCCGGAGCTAACTATGGCTACACCTTC. The rearrangement joins TRBV12-3 or TRBV12-4 to TRBJ1-2; D remains unclear. V was clipped by 10 bases and J by 0 bases, with 12 bases between them. The CDR3 is 13 amino acids.